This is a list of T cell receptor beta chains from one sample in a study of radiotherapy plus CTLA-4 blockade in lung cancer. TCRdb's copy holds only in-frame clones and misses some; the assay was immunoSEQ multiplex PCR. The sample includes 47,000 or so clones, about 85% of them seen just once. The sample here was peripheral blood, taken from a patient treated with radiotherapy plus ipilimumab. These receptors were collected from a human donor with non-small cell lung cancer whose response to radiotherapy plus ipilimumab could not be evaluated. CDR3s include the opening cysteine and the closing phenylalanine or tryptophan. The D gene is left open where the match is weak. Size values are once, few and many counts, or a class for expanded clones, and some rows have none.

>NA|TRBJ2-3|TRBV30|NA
TGTGCCTGGAGTGGGAGGAGCACAGATACGCAGTATTTT
CAWSGRSTDTQYF
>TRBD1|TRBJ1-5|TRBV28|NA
TGTGCCAGCAGAAAATCGGACAGGGGATATCAGCCCCAGCATTTT
CASRKSDRGYQPQHF
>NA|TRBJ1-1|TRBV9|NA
TGTGCCAGCAGCGTAGGGGCACCTAGCGAAGCTTTCTTT
CASSVGAPSEAFF
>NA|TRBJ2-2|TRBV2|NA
TGTGCCAGCCGCGACCCAAACACAGGGACCGGGGAGCTGTTTTTT
CASRDPNTGTGELFF
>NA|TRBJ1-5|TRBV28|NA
TGTGCCACCCGTCGTAGCAATCAGCCCCAGCATTTT
CATRRSNQPQHF
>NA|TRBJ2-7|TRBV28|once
TGTGCCAGCAGTTTATCTCTAGTCGACTCCTACGAGCAGTACTTC
CASSLSLVDSYEQYF
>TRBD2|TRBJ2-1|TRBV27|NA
TGTGCCAGCAGTTGGAAACTAGCGGGAGGCTATGAGCAGTTCTTC
CASSWKLAGGYEQFF
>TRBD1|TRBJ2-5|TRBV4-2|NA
TGTGCCAGCAGCCGAACGCCTGACAGGGTTCAAGAGACCCAGTACTTC
CASSRTPDRVQETQYF
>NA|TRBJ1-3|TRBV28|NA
TGTGCCAGCACCCATGGGGGGGGGTACTCTGGAAACACCATATATTTT
CASTHGGGYSGNTIYF
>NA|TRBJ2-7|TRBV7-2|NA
TGTGCAACCCGACTCGACGGATCCTACGAGCAGTACTTC
CATRLDGSYEQYF
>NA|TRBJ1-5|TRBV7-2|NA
TGTGCCAGCAGCCCCGACAGGACGGTACAGCCCCAGCATTTT
CASSPDRTVQPQHF
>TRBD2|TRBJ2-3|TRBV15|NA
TGTGCCACCAGCAGAGTAGCGGGATTAACAGATACGCAGTATTTT
CATSRVAGLTDTQYF
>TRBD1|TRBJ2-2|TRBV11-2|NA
TGTGCCAGCAGAACTACCAGGGGGCAGGTCACCGGGGAGCTGTTTTTT
CASRTTRGQVTGELFF
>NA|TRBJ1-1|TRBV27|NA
TGTGCCAGCAGTTTACGCCGGGGGAACACTGAAGCTTTCTTT
CASSLRRGNTEAFF
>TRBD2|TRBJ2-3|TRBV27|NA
TGTGCCAGCAGTCGAGCGGGAGAACCAACAGATACGCAGTATTTT
CASSRAGEPTDTQYF
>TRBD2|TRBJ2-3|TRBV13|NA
TGTGCCAGCAGCTTCGCAGCAGCGGGAGGGATCAGGGCAGATACGCAGTATTTT
CASSFAAAGGIRADTQYF
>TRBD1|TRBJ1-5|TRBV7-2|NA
TGTGCCAGCAGCTTACGACAGGGGCTTGAGCCCCAGCATTTT
CASSLRQGLEPQHF
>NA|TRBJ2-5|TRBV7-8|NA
TGTGCCAGCAGCCCCCCGGGGTCACAAGAGACCCAGTACTTC
CASSPPGSQETQYF
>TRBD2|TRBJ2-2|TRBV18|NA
TGTGCCAGCTCACCACAGAGCGGGAGATCCGGGGAGCTGTTTTTT
CASSPQSGRSGELFF
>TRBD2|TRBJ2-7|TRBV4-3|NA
TGCGCCAGCAGCCAGGTAGCGGGAGGTAGCTACGAGCAGTACTTC
CASSQVAGGSYEQYF
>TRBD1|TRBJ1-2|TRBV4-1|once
TGCGCCAGCAGCCATCTGGGACAGAATAACTATGGCTACACCTTC
CASSHLGQNNYGYTF
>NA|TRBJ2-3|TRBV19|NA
TGTGCCAGCAATTCGGCCGGGGAAGGCACAGATACGCAGTATTTT
CASNSAGEGTDTQYF
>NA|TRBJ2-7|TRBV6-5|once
TGTGCCAGCAGTTACTCGTCGAGAGGCGAGCAGTACTTC
CASSYSSRGEQYF
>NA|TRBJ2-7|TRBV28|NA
TGTGCCAGCAGTTTCTCAACTGGCAGGGTTTCCCACGAGCAGTACTTC
CASSFSTGRVSHEQYF
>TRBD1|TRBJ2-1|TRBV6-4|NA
TGTGCCAGCAGTGACGTTGGCGGACAGGGTGGAATTTACAATGAGCAGTTCTTC
CASSDVGGQGGIYNEQFF
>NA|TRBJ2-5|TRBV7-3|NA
TGTGCCAGCAGCCCCGGGACTCTCGAAGAGACCCAGTACTTC
CASSPGTLEETQYF
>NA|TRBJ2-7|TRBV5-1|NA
TGCGCCAGCAGCTTTCGGGAAGGCGTATCCTACGAGCAGTACTTC
CASSFREGVSYEQYF
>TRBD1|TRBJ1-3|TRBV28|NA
TGTGCCAGCAGTCAAGGGACAGGGGGGAATGGAAACACCATATATTTT
CASSQGTGGNGNTIYF
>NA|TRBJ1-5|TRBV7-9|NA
TGTGCCAGCAGCTTTTGGGGGGGGTACCAGCATTTT
CASSFWGGYQHF
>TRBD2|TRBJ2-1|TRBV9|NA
TGTGCCAGCAGCACAGGCGGGAGCGACTACAATGAGCAGTTCTTC
CASSTGGSDYNEQFF
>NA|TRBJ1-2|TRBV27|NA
TGTGCCAGCAGCCGCTGGGCCACAGGGAACTATGGCTACACCTTC
CASSRWATGNYGYTF
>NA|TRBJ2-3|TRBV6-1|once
TGTGCCAGCAGTGGGGGGCCAGGCCGGCCTAGCACAGATACGCAGTATTTT
CASSGGPGRPSTDTQYF
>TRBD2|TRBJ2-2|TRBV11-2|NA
TGTGCCAGCGAGTCACTAGCGGGAGGGCCGTCCGGGGAGCTGTTTTTT
CASESLAGGPSGELFF
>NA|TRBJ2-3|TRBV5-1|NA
TGCGCCAGCAGCTTGGCACAGTGGACAGATACGCAGTATTTT
CASSLAQWTDTQYF
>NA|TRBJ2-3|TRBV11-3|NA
TGTGCCAGCAGCGTACAGAGCACAGATACGCAGTATTTT
CASSVQSTDTQYF
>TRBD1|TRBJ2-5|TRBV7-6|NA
TGTGCCAGCAGGGGAGCCGGGACAGGGGGCGAGACCCAGTACTTC
CASRGAGTGGETQYF
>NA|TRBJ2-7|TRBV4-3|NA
TGCGCCAGCAGCCAATACGTACAGGGTCCCTACGAGCAGTACTTC
CASSQYVQGPYEQYF
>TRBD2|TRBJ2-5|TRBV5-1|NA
TGCGCCAGCAGCTGGAATAGCGGGAGCGGGGAGACCCAGTACTTC
CASSWNSGSGETQYF
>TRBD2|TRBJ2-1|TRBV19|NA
TGTGCCAGTAGTCTAAGACTAGCGGGGATCCTGGGGGATGAGCAGTTCTTC
CASSLRLAGILGDEQFF
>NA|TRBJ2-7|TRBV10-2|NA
TGCGCCAGCAGTGTACAGGACACCTACGAGCAGTACTTC
CASSVQDTYEQYF
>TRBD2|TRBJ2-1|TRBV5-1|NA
TGCGCCAGCAGCTTGGCACTAGCGGGAGGGCCTTCCTACAATGAGCAGTTCTTC
CASSLALAGGPSYNEQFF
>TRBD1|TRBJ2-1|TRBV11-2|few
TGTGCCAGCAGCCCCGGGACGGGACAGGGGGCCAATGAGCAGTTCTTC
CASSPGTGQGANEQFF
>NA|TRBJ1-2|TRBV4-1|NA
TGCGCCAGCAGCCAGTTTCAGGCCCCTAACTATGGCTACACCTTC
CASSQFQAPNYGYTF
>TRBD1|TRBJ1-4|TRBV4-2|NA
TGTGCCAGCAGCCAAGTTAACAGGGGTGATGAAAAACTGTTTTTT
CASSQVNRGDEKLFF
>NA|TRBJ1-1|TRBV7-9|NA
TGTGCCAGCAGCTTAGGCACTATGAACACTGAAGCTTTCTTT
CASSLGTMNTEAFF
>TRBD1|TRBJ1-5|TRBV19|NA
TGTGCCAGTACCACAGGGGTCTTCCAGCCCCAGCATTTT
CASTTGVFQPQHF
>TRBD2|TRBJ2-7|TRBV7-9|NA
TGTGCCAGCAGCTCTGGACTAGCGGGAGGATACGAGCAGTACTTC
CASSSGLAGGYEQYF
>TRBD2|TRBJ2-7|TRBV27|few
TGTGCCAGCAGTTCGGGACTAGCGGGAGGAGGGACCTACGAGCAGTACTTC
CASSSGLAGGGTYEQYF